The 29 T cell receptor beta chains given below trace back to one sample, sequenced in a study of molecular identifiers for immune sequencing clone quantification. MiXCR, applied by TCRdb to the PCR reads, yields one record per CDR3 protein. Among 300,000 to 400,000 distinct CDR3 sequences listed, 24% were seen once. Sequenced sample: naive CD8+ T cells from blood, with Jurkat cell RNA spiked in. The subset here: FACS-sorted CD8+CD4-CCR7+CD45RA+ naive T cells. Every receptor here comes from a human donor in good health. Some libraries in this study had Jurkat cell RNA spiked in.

This chain links TRBV2 with TRBJ2-1, with TRBD2 matching over 13 bases. The junction had 0 bases not matched to a gene; V was cut back by 9 bases and J by 4 bases. Per the germline V gene, CDR1 is SNHLY and CDR2 is FYNNEI. The CDR3 runs to 13 residues. Here the CDR3 reads CARGLAGYNEQFF. The CDR3 bases are TGTGCCAGGGGACTAGCGGGATACAATGAGCAGTTCTTC.

In this sample, this clonotype turned up a few times. The chain uses TRBV6-5 and TRBJ1-5; the match to TRBD1 covers 10 bases. Germline CDR1 MNHEY, CDR2 SVGAGI. Trimming took 6 bases from V and 2 from J; bases not matched to a gene: 1. The CDR3 runs 14 residues. The CDR3 protein is CASSGQGGNQPQHF. CDR3 coding DNA: TGTGCCAGCAGCGGACAGGGGGGCAATCAGCCCCAGCATTTT.

This clonotype was seen a few times. V gene TRBV27 combines with J gene TRBJ2-5, with 12 bases fitting TRBD2. Germline CDR1 is MNHEY and CDR2 is SMNVEV (reference sequence). The J segment lost 4 bases and the V segment lost 11 bases, leaving 17 bases of the junction unmatched. This CDR3 region has 17 residues. CDR3 nucleotide sequence: TGTGCCTCCACGGCTAGCGGGGGGGCACGGCTTAGAGAGACCCAGTACTTC. It specifies CASTASGGARLRETQYF.

The count of this clonotype is one. The chain combines TRBV4-1 with TRBJ2-5; TRBD2 agrees at 13 bases. The CDR3 is 17 amino acids. Losses at the gene ends were 2 bases for V and 3 bases for J; bases not matched to a gene: 6. Germline V gene sequence: CDR1 MGHRA, CDR2 YSYEKL. The CDR3 DNA reads as TGCGCCAGCAGCCAAACTACGGGGACTAGCGGGGAAGAGACCCAGTACTTC. It yields the protein CASSQTTGTSGEETQYF.

The rearrangement links TRBV6-6 to TRBJ2-5, with a possible D match to TRBD1 (6 bases). Trimming stripped 8 bases from V and 2 bases from J, with 18 bases between. This CDR3 has 15 residues. Germline CDR1 MNHNY, CDR2 SVGAGI (reference sequence). The CDR3 region has the DNA TGTGCCAGCGGAGATTTCGGACAGCCGCAAGAGACCCAGTACTTC. It codes for CASGDFGQPQETQYF.

This clonotype appeared many times. The chain is built from TRBV5-8 and TRBJ2-3; D gene unclear. Trimming cost V 5 bases and J 6 bases, with 10 bases left between them. Germline CDR1 is SGHTS and CDR2 is YDEGEE. The CDR3 has 12 residues. DNA of the CDR3: TGTGCCAGCAGTTTCCTGAGGGATACGCAGTATTTT. Protein product: CASSFLRDTQYF.

In this sample, this clonotype turned up many times. The chain links TRBV13 to TRBJ2-3; 16 bases are shared with TRBD2. The CDR3 consists of 18 residues. V dropped 5 bases and J dropped 0; count of bases not matched to a gene: 5. CDR1 PRHDT and CDR2 FYEKMQ come from the germline V gene (reference sequence). CDR3 bases: TGTGCCAGCAGCGACGGGACTAGCGGGAGGGATAGCACAGATACGCAGTATTTT. It encodes CASSDGTSGRDSTDTQYF.

There are many counts of this clonotype. V usage is TRBV6-5 and J usage is TRBJ2-3; 10 nucleotides line up with TRBD2. Unmatched junction bases numbered 5, after V lost 7 bases and J lost 1 base. CDR1 is MNHEY and CDR2 is SVGAGI in the germline V gene. This CDR3 is built from 15 residues. CDR3 bases: TGTGCCAGCACCCCCCTAGCGGGGGGCACAGATACGCAGTATTTT. Translated: CASTPLAGGTDTQYF.

As regards this clonotype: A much larger clone differs by one base, so this may be a read error. No conserved phenylalanine or tryptophan is present at the end of the CDR3, so a read error is the likely explanation. J is TRBJ1-1 and V is TRBV7-9; 7 bases are shared with TRBD1. Per the germline V gene, CDR1 is SEHNR and CDR2 is FQNEAQ (reference sequence). V lost 7 bases to trimming and J lost 4 bases; unmatched junction nucleotides: 9. This CDR3 has 14 amino acids. The CDR3 DNA sequence: TGTGCCAGCATACAGAACGCAGGGGGCACTGAAGCTTTCCTT. This sequence encodes CASIQNAGGTEAFL.

This chain uses TRBV13 with TRBJ2-3; D may be TRBD1 or TRBD2 (5 bases each). Germline CDR1 PRHDT, CDR2 FYEKMQ (reference sequence). The length of the CDR3 is 16 residues. Trimming took off 5 bases at V and 0 bases at J, with 15 bases between the two ends. In DNA, the CDR3 is TGTGCCAGCAGCCAGGCCGGGACCTCTAGCACAGATACGCAGTATTTT. Translation gives CASSQAGTSSTDTQYF.

This clonotype was counted a few times. The CDR3 region is CASSDELTTAPNYGYTF. In DNA, the CDR3 is TGTGCCAGCAGCGACGAACTGACTACGGCCCCTAACTATGGCTACACCTTC. The chain employs TRBV7-9 and TRBJ1-2; D uncertain. Trimming removed 5 bases at V and 0 bases at J, with 19 bases between. In germline, CDR1 is SEHNR, CDR2 FQNEAQ (reference sequence). CDR3 size: 17 residues. The full variable domain, rest sourced from reference TRBV7-9 and TRBJ1-2, is DTGVSQNPRHKITKRGQNVTFRCDPISEHNRLYWYRQTLGQGPEFLTYFQNEAQLEKSRLLSDRFSAERPKGSFSTLEIQRTEQGDSAMYLCASSDELTTAPNYGYTFGSGTRLTVV.

This clonotype was seen ten or more times. The V and J genes are TRBV4-1 and TRBJ2-3; D call uncertain. The CDR3 consists of 15 residues. The ends were cut back, 1 base at V and 3 bases at J, with 11 bases in the middle. In germline, CDR1 is MGHRA, CDR2 YSYEKL. The chain's CDR3 is CASSQGPGITDTQYF. The CDR3 DNA follows: TGCGCCAGCAGCCAAGGCCCAGGTATAACAGATACGCAGTATTTT.

V usage is TRBV20-1 and J usage is TRBJ2-3; 9 bases match TRBD2. CDR3 length: 14 residues. Germline-derived CDR1 and CDR2 are DFQATT and SNEGSKA (reference sequence). V lost 0 bases, J lost 6 bases, and 4 bases stayed unmatched. The CDR3 sequence is CSARESGGIDTQYF. The CDR3 nucleotides read TGCAGTGCTAGAGAGAGCGGGGGGATTGATACGCAGTATTTT.

This clonotype has a handful of counts. The chain is built from TRBV30 and TRBJ2-1; TRBD2 might be the D (5 bases). Germline loops: CDR1 GTSNPN, CDR2 SVGIG (reference sequence). Trimming cost V 0 bases and J 6 bases, with 9 bases left between them. The CDR3 spans 13 residues. CDR3 loop: CAWSVGGPNEQFF. Here the CDR3 DNA reads TGTGCCTGGAGTGTAGGAGGACCCAATGAGCAGTTCTTC.

For this clonotype: The CDR3 does not end in the conserved phenylalanine or tryptophan, so this is likely a read error. The chain carries TRBV5-6 and TRBJ2-7; either TRBD1 or TRBD2 may supply D (5 bases each). V dropped 5 bases and J dropped 0 bases, with 12 bases sitting between them. This CDR3 spans 14 amino acids. Germline lookup yields CDR1 SGHDT and CDR2 YYEEEE. The CDR3, as DNA: TGTGCCAGCAGTTGGGACCGAAGCTCCTACGAGCAGTACCTC. Translating gives CASSWDRSSYEQYL.

V usage is TRBV29-1 and J usage is TRBJ2-7; no clear D. This CDR3 region has 12 residues. Trimming shortened V by 5 bases and J by 7 bases, and 15 bases separated the two germline ends. In germline, CDR1 is SQVTM, CDR2 ANQGSEA. The CDR3 sequence is CSVIRALGEQYF. The CDR3 bases are TGCAGCGTTATCAGAGCCTTGGGGGAGCAGTACTTC.

CDR3 coding DNA: TGTGCCAGCAGTCCCGAGACTCCGGCAACTAATGAAAAACTGTTTTTT. Encoded protein: CASSPETPATNEKLFF. This chain links TRBV27 with TRBJ1-4; D call uncertain. Trimming cost V 5 bases and J 0 bases, with 13 bases left between them. CDR3 length: 16 amino acids. CDR1 is MNHEY and CDR2 is SMNVEV in the germline V gene (reference sequence).

In its sample, this clonotype was seen a few times. V is TRBV19 and J is TRBJ2-7, with TRBD2 identical over 9 bases. Per germline, CDR1 LNHDA and CDR2 SQIVND (reference sequence). J lost 7 bases, V lost 3 bases, and 10 bases had no gene match. This CDR3 comprises 15 residues. The CDR3 DNA follows: TGTGCCAGTAGTATGGGTAGCGGGGGTATGAGGGAGCAGTACTTC. Amino acid sequence: CASSMGSGGMREQYF.

This chain uses TRBV20-1 with TRBJ2-7, with 7 nucleotides matching TRBD2. The germline V gene has CDR1 DFQATT and CDR2 SNEGSKA (reference sequence). The CDR3 sequence is 17 residues long. Losses at the gene ends were 1 base for V and 2 bases for J; bases not matched to a gene: 14. The DNA of the CDR3 is TGCAGTGCTAGAGCCTCCGACCTAGCGGTAACCCCCTACGAGCAGTACTTC. Translation gives CSARASDLAVTPYEQYF.

The rearrangement uses TRBV28 and TRBJ2-4; tentative D call: TRBD1 (6 bases). Germline assignment: CDR1 MDHEN and CDR2 SYDVKM. V was pared by 5 bases and J by 0 bases, with 14 bases between. CDR3 length: 16 residues. CDR3 residues: CASSPPTGIAKNIQYF. The CDR3 DNA reads TGTGCCAGCAGTCCGCCGACAGGCATAGCCAAAAACATTCAGTACTTC.

As for this clonotype: A read error may be the cause here, since a much bigger clone is one base away. This chain joins TRBV5-1 and TRBJ2-3, with 7 nucleotides matching TRBD1. This CDR3 has 14 residues. CDR1 is SGHRS, CDR2 YFSETQ, per germline. In DNA form, the CDR3 reads TGCGCCAGCGGCTTATGGGACAGAACAGATACGCAGTATTTT. It yields the protein CASGLWDRTDTQYF. The full variable domain, rest sourced from reference TRBV5-1 and TRBJ2-3, is KAGVTQTPRYLIKTRGQQVTLSCSPISGHRSVSWYQQTPGQGLQFLFEYFSETQRNKGNFPGRFSGRQFSNSRSEMNVSTLELGDSALYLCASGLWDRTDTQYFGPGTRLTVL.

On this clonotype: Given a much more abundant clone one base away, this may be a read error. The chain employs TRBV20-1 and TRBJ2-3; 11 bases fit TRBD2. This CDR3 region has 18 residues. Germline CDR1 reads DFQATT; CDR2 reads SNEGSKA (reference sequence). J lost 9 bases, V lost 6 bases, and 23 bases had no gene match. CDR3 protein: CSAERAVLAGAFRETQYF. The CDR3 DNA is TGCAGTGCGGAAAGGGCCGTACTAGCGGGAGCCTTTAGAGAGACGCAGTATTTT.

This clonotype was seen many times. This chain joins TRBV7-9 and TRBJ1-5, with D unclear. The CDR3 is made up of 14 amino acids. In germline, CDR1 is SEHNR, CDR2 FQNEAQ (reference sequence). The V and J ends lost 4 bases and 4 bases respectively, with 11 bases between them. CDR3 protein: CASSSVGENQPQHF. As DNA, the CDR3 is TGTGCCAGCAGCTCTGTCGGGGAGAATCAGCCCCAGCATTTT.

This clonotype was recorded at least ten times. This chain joins TRBV7-9 and TRBJ2-7; D gene uncertain. The CDR3 loop spans 11 amino acids. Germline-derived CDR1 and CDR2 are SEHNR and FQNEAQ (reference sequence). Between the trimmed V and J ends, which lost 8 bases and 3 bases, there was a span of 8 bases. The CDR3 loop reads CASGRSYEQYF. CDR3 in DNA: TGTGCCAGCGGGCGGAGCTACGAGCAGTACTTC.

This clonotype was seen a single time. Given a much more abundant clone one base away, this may be a read error. The CDR3 sequence: CASGISDRALAKNTQYF. The CDR3 bases are TGTGCCAGCGGAATCTCGGACAGGGCCCTAGCCAAAAACACTCAGTACTTC. V is TRBV28 and J is TRBJ2-4, with TRBD1 matching 8 bases. Germline loops: CDR1 MDHEN, CDR2 SYDVKM. The CDR3 runs to 17 residues.

As for this clonotype: A read error may explain this, as a much larger clone is one base away. CDR3 region: CASRFHGTEAFF. CDR3 DNA: TGTGCCAGCAGGTTTCATGGCACTGAAGCTTTCTTT. The rearrangement uses TRBV27 and TRBJ1-1; no clear D. The CDR3 has 12 residues. V was clipped by 6 bases and J by 4 bases, with 9 bases between them. Germline V gene lookup returns CDR1 MNHEY and CDR2 SMNVEV (reference sequence).

This clonotype occurred a few times. The chain uses TRBV7-3 and TRBJ2-3, with a weak D call TRBD2 (5 bases). V lost 5 bases and J lost 6, with 15 bases in between. This CDR3 is built from 14 residues. From germline, CDR1 is SGHTA and CDR2 FQGTGA. The CDR3 region has the DNA TGTGCCAGCAGCCTCGGTGAGGAGGAGGATACGCAGTATTTT. Protein sequence: CASSLGEEEDTQYF. Full variable domain (outside the CDR3, taken from reference TRBV7-3 and TRBJ2-3): GAGVSQTPSNKVTEKGKYVELRCDPISGHTALYWYRQSLGQGPEFLIYFQGTGAADDSGLPNDRFFAVRPEGSVSTLKIQRTERGDSAVYLCASSLGEEEDTQYFGPGTRLTVL.

This clonotype was recorded many times. The chain recombines TRBV12-3 or TRBV12-4 with TRBJ1-1; the D is unclear. Trimming cost V 0 bases and J 4 bases, with 6 bases left between them. This CDR3 is 13 amino acids long. This CDR3 reads CASSLAGTTEAFF. The CDR3 bases are TGTGCCAGCAGTTTAGCGGGTACCACTGAAGCTTTCTTT.

On this clonotype: Given a much more abundant clone one base away, this may be a read error. This rearrangement joins TRBV12-3 or TRBV12-4 to TRBJ2-7; perhaps D is TRBD1 or TRBD2 (5 bases each). This CDR3 is 13 amino acids long. The V end lost 4 bases, the J end lost 5 bases, and 12 bases lay between the germline ends. The CDR3 reads CASSSVGPDEQYF. In DNA, the CDR3 is TGTGCCAGCAGTTCAGTGGGACCAGACGAGCAGTACTTC.